This TCR beta chain came from a study of blood T cell repertoires in COVID-19. Measured with immunoSEQ multiplex PCR; TCRdb has only the in-frame clones, and not every one. The table includes approximately 330,000 clones, 90% detected once. CDR1 and CDR2 (germline): SGHRS, YFSETQ. This CDR3 spans 16 amino acids. V gave up 0 bases and J gave up 1 base; unmatched junction bases: 4. The sample consisted of peripheral blood. This TCR derives from a woman in her thirties or forties with COVID-19, enrolled during active disease. V gene TRBV5-1 combines with J gene TRBJ2-7; the match to TRBD2 covers 10 bases. The CDR3, as DNA: TGCGCCAGCAGCTTGGTCCCTAGCGGGGGATCCTACGAGCAGTACTTC. It yields the protein CASSLVPSGGSYEQYF.